The clone carrying this TCR beta chain was recorded once. V was pared by 3 bases and J by 4 bases, with 5 bases of the junction left unmatched. The CDR3 is 14 amino acids. The germline CDR1 and CDR2 sequences are KGHSH and LQKENI. This sample stems from a study of blood T cell repertoires in COVID-19. Looking at the study overall: The origin of the acute and convalescent COVID-19 samples was the United States, Italy and Spain.

In the authors' methods: Reference gene primer amplification gave estimated nucleated cell counts. The protocol was immunoSEQ multiplex PCR, while the TCRdb copy is restricted to in-frame clones and leaves out a portion. For V, J and clone size, that table is used; D and trimming come from the DNA. The profile shows tens of thousands of clones, 84% of them singletons. V usage is TRBV18 and J usage is TRBJ1-1, with 7 bases lining up with TRBD1. This receptor was identified in a human donor in a cohort sampled during active COVID-19. Sequencing was carried out using peripheral blood. Here the CDR3 DNA reads TGTGCCAGCTCACCTCAGACAGGGCGCACTGAAGCTTTCTTT. As protein: CASSPQTGRTEAFF.